The T cell receptor (beta chain) under discussion was sequenced for a study of cytomegalovirus exposure and HLA in healthy donors. Study-wide results and caveats: Apart from CMV serostatus, no immune exposure information was available. Reported findings show TCR beta sequences accurately forecast HLA-A and HLA-B alleles in most subjects.

The PCR contained 60 Vbeta and 13 Jbeta primers. Repertoires were generated with immunoSEQ multiplex PCR, while TCRdb's copy carries only in-frame clones and drops some. The sample has about 100,000 clones, about 75% seen once. The length of the CDR3 is 14 residues. The V gene's germline CDR1 is SGHTA and CDR2 FQGNSA. Trimming shortened V by 5 bases and J by 0 bases, and 11 bases separated the two germline ends. With respect to this clone: Its antigen is not known.

The rearrangement uses TRBV7-2 and TRBJ2-7; possible D gene TRBD2, 5 bases. The receptor's source is a man aged 35 to 55 in good health and CMV-seropositive. The sequenced material came from PBMCs. CDR3 sequence reads: CASSPAAASYEQYF. The CDR3 DNA follows: TGTGCCAGCAGCCCGGCAGCGGCCTCCTACGAGCAGTACTTC.